These 8 T cell receptor gamma chains were sequenced from one sample in a study of gamma-delta chains in newborns, infants, children. TCRdb reanalyzed the reads using CATT. Here the sample spans 3,000 to 4,000 gamma-chain clones, around 64% being singletons. Sequenced material: blood. The receptors come from a child who was a newborn, infant or young child, either healthy, febrile or measles-vaccinated (not recorded which).

The chain uses TRGV2 and TRGJP2. Here the J gene came from matching the DNA to germline, since TCRdb omits it. The germline gives CDR1 EGSNGY, CDR2 YDSYNSKV. Germline trimming cut 6 bases from V and 5 bases from J; bases unmatched to any gene: 9. The CDR3 covers 14 residues. CDR3 nucleotides: TGTGCCACCTGGCTAAGAGGGAGTGATTGGATCAAGACGTTT. Translating it yields CATWLRGSDWIKTF.

CDR3 sequence reads: CATWDPESTKKLF. The CDR3 DNA is TGTGCCACCTGGGACCCGGAATCCACTAAGAAACTCTTT. The rearrangement uses TRGV8 and TRGJ1 or TRGJ2. TCRdb leaves out the J gene; it was filled in here by matching the DNA to germline. J was trimmed by 9 bases and V by 4 bases; bases with no gene match: 12. Germline CDR1 VENAVY, CDR2 YDSYNSRV. The CDR3 is made up of 13 amino acids.

The chain couples TRGV4 to TRGJ1 or TRGJ2. The J gene is absent in TCRdb and was assigned here via DNA matching to germline. Germline V gene data show CDR1 as EGSTGY and CDR2 as YDSYTSSV. The trim removed 3 bases at V and 7 bases at J, leaving 6 bases unmatched. The CDR3 runs 12 residues. CDR3 in amino acids: CATWDRRYKKLF. The CDR3 DNA is TGTGCCACCTGGGATCGACGGTATAAGAAACTCTTT.

J is TRGJ1 or TRGJ2 and V is TRGV2. Here the J gene was assigned by germline matching of the DNA, as TCRdb has none. With 1 base clipped from V and 6 bases from J, the junction kept 6 bases outside the gene matches. The germline gives CDR1 EGSNGY, CDR2 YDSYNSKV. The CDR3 extends over 13 amino acids. Written as DNA, the CDR3 is TGTGCCACCTGGGACGGAGGGGGTTATAAGAAACTCTTT. This codes for CATWDGGGYKKLF.

In this sample, this clone turned up once. The chain links TRGV5 to TRGJ1 or TRGJ2. Here the J gene came from matching the DNA to germline, since TCRdb omits it. The CDR3 loop spans 12 amino acids. In germline, CDR1 is VINAFY, CDR2 YDVSNSKD. The junction had 4 bases not matched to a gene; V was cut back by 3 bases and J by 5 bases. CDR3 region: CATWDLNYKKLF. CDR3 DNA sequence: TGTGCCACCTGGGACCTGAATTATAAGAAACTCTTT.

The chain links TRGV8 to TRGJP2. TCRdb supplies no J gene; here it was assigned by aligning the nucleotide sequence to germline. This CDR3 region has 14 residues. Germline loops: CDR1 VENAVY, CDR2 YDSYNSRV. With 5 bases clipped from V and 0 bases from J, the junction kept 3 bases outside the gene matches. The CDR3 bases are TGTGCCACCTGGGTTGATAGTAGTGATTGGATCAAGACGTTT. Residues: CATWVDSSDWIKTF.

The chain joins TRGV2 to TRGJP2. Germline matching of the DNA provided the J gene here, since TCRdb leaves it blank. CDR3 length equals 14 residues. From germline, CDR1 is EGSNGY and CDR2 YDSYNSKV. Trimming cost V 2 bases and J 3 bases; bases outside gene matches: 3. The CDR3 nucleotides read TGTGCCACCTGGGACGAGGGTAGTGATTGGATCAAGACGTTT. Encoded protein: CATWDEGSDWIKTF.

This chain links TRGV8 with TRGJ1 or TRGJ2. The J gene is absent in TCRdb and was assigned here via DNA matching to germline. Germline CDR1 is VENAVY and CDR2 is YDSYNSRV. The CDR3 totals 13 residues. Trimming at V came to 2 bases and at J to 3 bases, leaving 4 bases not matched to a gene. CDR3 loop: CATWDISYYKKLF. CDR3 bases: TGTGCCACCTGGGATATCTCTTATTATAAGAAACTCTTT.